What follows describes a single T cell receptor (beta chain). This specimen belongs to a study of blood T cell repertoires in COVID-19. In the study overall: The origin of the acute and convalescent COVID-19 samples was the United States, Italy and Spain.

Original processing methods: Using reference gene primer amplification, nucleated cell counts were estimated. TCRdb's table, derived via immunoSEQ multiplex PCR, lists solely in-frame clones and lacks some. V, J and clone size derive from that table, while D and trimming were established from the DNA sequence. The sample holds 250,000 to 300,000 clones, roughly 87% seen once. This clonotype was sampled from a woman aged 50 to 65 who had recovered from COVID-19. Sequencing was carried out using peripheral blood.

CDR3 protein: CASSLALGALADTQYF. Written as DNA, the CDR3 is TGCGCCAGCAGCTTGGCTTTAGGGGCACTCGCAGATACGCAGTATTTT. J is TRBJ2-3 and V is TRBV5-1, with a weak D call TRBD1 (5 bases). The CDR3 is 16 amino acids. The germline gives CDR1 SGHRS, CDR2 YFSETQ. V was shortened by 0 bases and J by 4 bases, with 15 bases between the two germline ends.